This TCR beta chain emerged from a study of OX40 agonist ivuxolimab in advanced cancers. Study at large: Earlier anti-PD-1, anti-PD-L1 or anti-CTLA-4 therapy was permitted; about 38% had received some.

This clone is a singleton in its sample. The antigen is not known. Germline loops: CDR1 SGHDN, CDR2 FVKESK. The CDR3 covers 13 residues. The V end lost 8 bases, the J end lost 2 bases, and 12 bases lay between the germline ends. Study findings and constraints: Those patients achieving a partial response at 0.1-3.0 mg/kg showed among the lowest clonal expansion.

Produced via immunoSEQ multiplex PCR; TCRdb's table is partial and in-frame only. The repertoire includes fewer than 70,000 clones, roughly 86% of them detected once, and around 3.7% sits in the top ten. This sequence originates from an adult with an advanced solid tumor such as melanoma, head and neck, liver or kidney cancer. J is TRBJ1-1 and V is TRBV14; D unresolved. Source: CD4+ or CD8+ T cells sorted from blood, taken in a trial of the OX40 agonist ivuxolimab. The CDR3 DNA sequence: TGTGCCAGCTCGAACTCTTTCAACACTGAAGCTTTCTTT. This sequence encodes CASSNSFNTEAFF.